This T cell receptor beta chain appears in the sequencing data of a study of T cell repertoires in cytomegalovirus infection. Whole-study results and caveats: The ex vivo response was dominated by HLA-C-restricted CMV-specific TCR beta clonotypes. Carriage of CMV together with the relevant HLA was identifiable through cumulative public TCR beta family frequency.

Using its own MiXCR run on the reads, TCRdb lists one record per CDR3 protein. The top ten hold 10% of the sample, which has under 150,000 distinct CDR3 sequences, about 10% seen once. The CDR3 is 14 amino acids. Trimming at V came to 8 bases and at J to 2 bases, leaving 11 bases not matched to a gene. The germline V gene has CDR1 DFQATT and CDR2 SNEGSKA (reference sequence). A remark on this clonotype: Its matching antigen is unknown.

The TCR was taken from a human donor in good health (CMV status not recorded). Some clones in this sample may be carry-over from other donors' samples. The chain uses TRBV20-1 and TRBJ2-7, with 8 bases lining up with TRBD1. Sequenced input: PBMCs. CDR3 bases: TGCAGTACCCAGCAGGGGGCAGGGGCCTACGAGCAGTACTTC. It codes for CSTQQGAGAYEQYF.